The present T cell receptor beta chain was sequenced within a study of radiotherapy plus CTLA-4 blockade in lung cancer. Study in general: Objective responses were documented in around 18% of patients, with disease control in about 29%.

About this clone: Its antigen is currently unknown.

Profiled with immunoSEQ multiplex PCR; TCRdb holds only in-frame clones, not every one. This table has 55,000 or so clones, approximately 84% appearing once. Study-level points and caveats: Following radiotherapy plus ipilimumab, tumor-derived TCR clones expanded in the blood.

J lost 4 bases, V lost 3 bases, and 2 bases had no gene match. CDR1 and CDR2 from the germline V gene are SNHLY and FYNNEI. The CDR3 sequence is 14 residues long. Alongside CTLA-4 blockade with ipilimumab, patients with chemo-refractory metastatic non-small-cell lung cancer received focal radiation. Sequenced here: peripheral blood, sampled from a patient treated with radiotherapy plus ipilimumab. The origin of this receptor is a human donor with non-small cell lung cancer whose response to radiotherapy plus ipilimumab could not be evaluated. V and J are TRBV2 and TRBJ2-2; 7 nucleotides agree with TRBD2. This chain's CDR3 is CASSDRLATGELFF. In DNA, the CDR3 is TGTGCCAGCAGTGACAGACTAGCCACCGGGGAGCTGTTTTTT. The whole variable domain, filled in from reference TRBV2 and TRBJ2-2, reads EPEVTQTPSHQVTQMGQEVILRCVPISNHLYFYWYRQILGQKVEFLVSFYNNEISEKSEIFDDQFSVERPDGSNFTLKIRSTKLEDSAMYFCASSDRLATGELFFGEGSRLTVL.